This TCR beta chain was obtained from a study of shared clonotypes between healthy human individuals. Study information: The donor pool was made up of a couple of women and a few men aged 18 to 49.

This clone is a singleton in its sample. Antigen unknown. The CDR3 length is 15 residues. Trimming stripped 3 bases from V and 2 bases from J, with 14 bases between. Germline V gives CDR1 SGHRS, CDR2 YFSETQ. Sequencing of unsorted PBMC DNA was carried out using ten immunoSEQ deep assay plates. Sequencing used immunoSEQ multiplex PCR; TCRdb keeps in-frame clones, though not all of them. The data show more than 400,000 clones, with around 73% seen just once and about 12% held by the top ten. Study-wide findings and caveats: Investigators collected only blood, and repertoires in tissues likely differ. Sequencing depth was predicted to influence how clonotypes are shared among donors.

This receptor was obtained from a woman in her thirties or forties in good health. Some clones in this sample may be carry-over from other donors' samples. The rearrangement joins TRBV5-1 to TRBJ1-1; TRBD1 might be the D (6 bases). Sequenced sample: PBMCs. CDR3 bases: TGCGCCAGCAGCTCATTACAGGGAGATAACACTGAAGCTTTCTTT. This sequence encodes CASSSLQGDNTEAFF.